A selection of T cell receptor beta chains follows, all from one sample in a study of blood T cell repertoires in COVID-19. Sequenced by immunoSEQ multiplex PCR; TCRdb stores in-frame clones only, minus some. The sample consists of about 270,000 clones, roughly 80% of them appearing once. Sequences were obtained from peripheral blood. Receptors were obtained from a human donor with COVID-19, enrolled during active disease. The donor label of this sample is uncertain. Each CDR3 is given with its conserved first and last residue. D genes are given only for firm matches. Clone size appears in some rows only: once, few, many, or a class for an expanded clone.

d_gene	v_gene	j_gene	abundance	CDR3nt	CDR3aa
-	TRBV5-1	TRBJ2-3	-	TGCGCCAGCAGCTTGGGGCCGGGGGACGGTCTTGGCACAGATACGCAGTATTTT	CASSLGPGDGLGTDTQYF
-	TRBV9	TRBJ1-3	-	TGTGCCAGCAGCGTAGGGACTGGTGGAAACACCATATATTTT	CASSVGTGGNTIYF
-	TRBV19	TRBJ1-1	-	TGTGCCAGTAGTATCCCAGGAGGGTTAAATGAAGCTTTCTTT	CASSIPGGLNEAFF
TRBD1	TRBV19	TRBJ2-1	-	TGTGCCAGTAGTCCCGAGAGGGACAGGGGAAGTAGTGAGCAGTTCTTC	CASSPERDRGSSEQFF
-	TRBV9	TRBJ1-3	-	TGTGCCAGCAGCCGTTCTCCGGGACTCGGAAACACCATATATTTT	CASSRSPGLGNTIYF
TRBD2	TRBV6-5	TRBJ2-1	-	TGTGCCAGCAGACCCGGGACTAGCGGGAGCGGTCGGTTCTTC	CASRPGTSGSGRFF
-	TRBV27	TRBJ1-5	-	TGTGCCAGCAGTTCGGACTTCCAGGGGCAGCCCCAGCATTTT	CASSSDFQGQPQHF
TRBD1	TRBV19	TRBJ1-1	-	TGTGCCAGTAGGGACCGTACATTGAGGGGGCGGACTGAAGCTTTCTTT	CASRDRTLRGRTEAFF
TRBD1	TRBV28	TRBJ2-6	-	TGTGCCAGCAAGCCCGGCCAGGGGGCATCTGGGGCCAACGTCCTGACTTTC	CASKPGQGASGANVLTF
TRBD1	TRBV3-1/TRBV3-2	TRBJ1-2	once	TGTGCCAGCAGCCAACGTGGACAGGGAGCTCCAGGGGGCTACACCTTC	CASSQRGQGAPGGYTF
-	TRBV15	TRBJ2-3	-	TGTGCCACCAGCAGAGATCCGGGGGGCTGGGATACGCAGTATTTT	CATSRDPGGWDTQYF
TRBD1	TRBV6-6	TRBJ1-4	-	TGTGCCAGCAGTTACGGGCAGGGGGAAGAAAAACTGTTTTTT	CASSYGQGEEKLFF
-	TRBV28	TRBJ1-5	many	TGTGCCAGCAGTTTAACTAGACAAAATCAGCCCCAGCATTTT	CASSLTRQNQPQHF
TRBD1	TRBV7-6	TRBJ2-1	once	TGTGCCAGCAGCTTAATTGCCCCGGGACAGGGCTCGGAGCAGTTCTTC	CASSLIAPGQGSEQFF
-	TRBV6-4	TRBJ1-2	-	TGTGCCAGCAGTGACACCGGGGACACCTACTATGGCTACACCTTC	CASSDTGDTYYGYTF
-	TRBV27	TRBJ1-2	-	TGTGCCAGCAGTTTATCGGGGAGGGATGGCTACACCTTC	CASSLSGRDGYTF
TRBD1	TRBV30	TRBJ2-7	-	TGTGCCTGGTTAAAGGGGGCGCCCTACGAGCAGTACTTC	CAWLKGAPYEQYF
-	TRBV5-1	TRBJ2-7	once	TGCGCCAGCAGCTTGCTCCCTTACGAGCAGTACTTC	CASSLLPYEQYF
-	TRBV9	TRBJ1-5	-	TGTGCCAGCAGCAGAGGGTGGCCCGATCAGCCCCAGCATTTT	CASSRGWPDQPQHF
-	TRBV5-8	TRBJ2-7	-	TGTGCCGGCCTCCGGGACATCTCCTACGAGCAGTACTTC	CAGLRDISYEQYF
-	TRBV28	TRBJ2-7	few	TGTGCCAGCAAGTCGGTATACTACGAGCAGTACTTC	CASKSVYYEQYF
TRBD1	TRBV4-1	TRBJ2-5	-	TGCGCCAGCAGCCGCTCCCAGGGGGAACAAGAGACCCAGTACTTC	CASSRSQGEQETQYF
TRBD1	TRBV3-1/TRBV3-2	TRBJ1-6	-	TGTGCCAGCAGCCAGCCCCGGGACAGGGCATATTCACCCCTCCACTTT	CASSQPRDRAYSPLHF
-	TRBV30	TRBJ1-1	-	TGTGCCTGGAGTGTAGGAGGGTTGAACACTGAAGCTTTCTTT	CAWSVGGLNTEAFF
TRBD1	TRBV6-5	TRBJ1-4	-	TGTGCCAGCAAACCCCCGCGGGACAGTGGCGAAAAACTGTTTTTT	CASKPPRDSGEKLFF
-	TRBV4-2	TRBJ2-2	-	TGTGCCAGCAGCCAAACGAGGAACACCGGGGAGCTGTTTTTT	CASSQTRNTGELFF
-	TRBV28	TRBJ1-2	-	TGTGCCAGCAGTTTATATCGGGGGTCGTATGGCTACACCTTC	CASSLYRGSYGYTF
-	TRBV5-1	TRBJ2-3	-	TGCGCCAGCAGCTTGGGGGGACCCGGAGGGACAGATACGCAGTATTTT	CASSLGGPGGTDTQYF
TRBD1	TRBV2	TRBJ1-1	-	TGTGCCAGCAGCGCCGGACAGGGGTACACTGAAGCTTTCTTT	CASSAGQGYTEAFF
-	TRBV20-1	TRBJ1-2	-	TGCAGTGCCCGGACAGTTTATGGCTACACCTTC	CSARTVYGYTF
-	TRBV7-2	TRBJ1-2	few	TGTGCCAGCAGCTTAGCTAGGACAGCCACCTTGGGCTACACCTTC	CASSLARTATLGYTF
-	TRBV6-5	TRBJ2-7	-	TGTGCCAGCAGTTCCCTCGGCGGAAGAGCCTACGAGCAGTACTTC	CASSSLGGRAYEQYF